This T cell receptor beta chain was obtained from a study of response to subunit inactivated influenza vaccine. This clonotype was picked up many times. Antigen unknown. The CDR3 has 16 residues. With V trimmed by 7 bases and J by 4 bases, 14 bases remained unmatched. In germline, CDR1 is MNHNS, CDR2 SASEGT. Each CDR3 protein gets one entry after TCRdb re-called the RT-PCR reads with MiXCR. Of around 470,000 distinct CDR3 sequences in the sample, around 7.7% were seen once. Study results and caveats: Each seasonal flu vaccination may recruit only limited new T cells, authors suggested.

The receptor comes from a man aged 50 to 69 who received an inactivated influenza vaccine. V gene TRBV6-1 combines with J gene TRBJ2-5; the match to TRBD1 covers 8 bases. This specimen was PBMCs from blood, taken less than 25 months after vaccination. CDR3 sequence reads: CASTADRRTGSETQYF. The DNA of the CDR3 is TGTGCCAGCACCGCCGACAGGCGGACAGGGTCAGAGACCCAGTACTTC.